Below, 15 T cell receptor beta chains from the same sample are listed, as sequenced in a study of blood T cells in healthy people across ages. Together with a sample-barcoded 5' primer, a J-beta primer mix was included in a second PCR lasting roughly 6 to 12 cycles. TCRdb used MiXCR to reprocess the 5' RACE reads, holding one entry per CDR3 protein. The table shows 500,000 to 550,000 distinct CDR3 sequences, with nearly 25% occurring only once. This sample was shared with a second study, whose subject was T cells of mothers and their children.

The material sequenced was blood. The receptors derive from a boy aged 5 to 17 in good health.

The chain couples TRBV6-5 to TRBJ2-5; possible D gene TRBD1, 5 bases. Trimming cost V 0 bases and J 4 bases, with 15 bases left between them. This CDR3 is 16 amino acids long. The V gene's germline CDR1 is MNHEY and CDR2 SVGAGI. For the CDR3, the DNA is TGTGCCAGCAGTTACTCCTGGGCAGGGCTGGGAGAGACCCAGTACTTC. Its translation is CASSYSWAGLGETQYF.

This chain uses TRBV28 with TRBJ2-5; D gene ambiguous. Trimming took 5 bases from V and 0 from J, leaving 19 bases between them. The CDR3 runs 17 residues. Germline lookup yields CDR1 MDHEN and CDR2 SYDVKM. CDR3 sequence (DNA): TGTGCCAGCAGTCCGGTTGGGGTGACCACCTACCAAGAGACCCAGTACTTC. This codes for CASSPVGVTTYQETQYF.

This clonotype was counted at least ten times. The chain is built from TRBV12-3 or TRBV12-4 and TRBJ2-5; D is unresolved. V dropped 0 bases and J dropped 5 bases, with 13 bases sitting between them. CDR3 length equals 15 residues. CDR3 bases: TGTGCCAGCAGTTTAGCGGATAGGGTCGTGGAGACCCAGTACTTC. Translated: CASSLADRVVETQYF.

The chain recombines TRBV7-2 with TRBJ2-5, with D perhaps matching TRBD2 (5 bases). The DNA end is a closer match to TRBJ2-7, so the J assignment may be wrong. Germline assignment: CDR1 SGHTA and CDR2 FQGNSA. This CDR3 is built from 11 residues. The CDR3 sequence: CASSRGHEQYF. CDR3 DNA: TGTGCCAGCAGCCGAGGGCACGAGCAGTACTTC.

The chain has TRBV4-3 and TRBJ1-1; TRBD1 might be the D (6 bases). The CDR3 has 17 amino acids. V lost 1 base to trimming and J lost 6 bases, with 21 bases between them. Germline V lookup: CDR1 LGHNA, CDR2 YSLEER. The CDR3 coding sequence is TGCGCCAGCAGCCAAGGCCGGGGGCCCGACAGAGGGCCTGAAGCTTTCTTT. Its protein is CASSQGRGPDRGPEAFF.

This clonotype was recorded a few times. This CDR3 is CASSLIQGGQETQYF. The CDR3, as DNA: TGTGCCAGCAGCTTAATACAGGGAGGGCAAGAGACCCAGTACTTC. The chain joins TRBV7-2 to TRBJ2-5, with a possible D match to TRBD2 (7 bases). V was shortened by 2 bases and J by 2 bases, with 12 bases between the two germline ends. This CDR3 has 15 residues. The V gene's germline CDR1 is SGHTA and CDR2 FQGNSA.

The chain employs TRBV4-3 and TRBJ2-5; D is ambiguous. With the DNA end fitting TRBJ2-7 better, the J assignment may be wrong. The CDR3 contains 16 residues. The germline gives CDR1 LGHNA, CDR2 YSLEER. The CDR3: CASSQDLHGSVYEQYF. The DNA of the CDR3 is TGCGCCAGCAGCCAAGATCTACACGGGTCAGTCTACGAGCAGTACTTC.

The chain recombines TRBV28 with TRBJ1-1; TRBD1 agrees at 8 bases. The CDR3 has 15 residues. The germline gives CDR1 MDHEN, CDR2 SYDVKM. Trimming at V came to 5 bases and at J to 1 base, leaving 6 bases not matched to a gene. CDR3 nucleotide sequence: TGTGCCAGCAGTACGCAGGGGGCCAGGAACACTGAAGCTTTCTTT. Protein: CASSTQGARNTEAFF.

CDR3 sequence (DNA): TGTGCCAGCAGCACCTCTGCGGGGACAGGGGGTGAAAAACTGTTTTTT. Its translation is CASSTSAGTGGEKLFF. The chain couples TRBV9 to TRBJ1-4, with 11 bases identical to TRBD1. J was trimmed by 7 bases and V by 4 bases; bases with no gene match: 9. Germline CDR1 reads SGDLS; CDR2 reads YYNGEE. The CDR3 loop spans 16 amino acids.

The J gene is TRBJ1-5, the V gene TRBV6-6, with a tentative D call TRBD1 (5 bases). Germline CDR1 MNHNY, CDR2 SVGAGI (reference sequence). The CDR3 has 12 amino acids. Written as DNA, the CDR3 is TGTGCTCCGGGGGAGGAAGGGCAGCCCCAGCATTTT. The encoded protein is CAPGEEGQPQHF.

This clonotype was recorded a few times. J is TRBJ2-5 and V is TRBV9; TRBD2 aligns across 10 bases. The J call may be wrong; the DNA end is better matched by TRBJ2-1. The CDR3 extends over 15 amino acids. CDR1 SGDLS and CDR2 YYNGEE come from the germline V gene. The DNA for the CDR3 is TGTGCCAGCAGCGTAGGCCCTAGCGGGAGTGATGAGCAGTTCTTC. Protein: CASSVGPSGSDEQFF.

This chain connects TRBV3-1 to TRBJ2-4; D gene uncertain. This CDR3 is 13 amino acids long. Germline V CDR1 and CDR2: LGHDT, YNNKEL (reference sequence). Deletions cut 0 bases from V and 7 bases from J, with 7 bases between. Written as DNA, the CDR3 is TGTGCCAGCAGCCAAGATATGAGGAACATTCAGTACTTC. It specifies CASSQDMRNIQYF.

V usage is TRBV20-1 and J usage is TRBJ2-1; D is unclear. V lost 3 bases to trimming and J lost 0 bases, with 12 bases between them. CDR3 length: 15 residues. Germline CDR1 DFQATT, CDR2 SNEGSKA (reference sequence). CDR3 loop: CSASGLTSSYNEQFF. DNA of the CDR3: TGCAGTGCTAGTGGTCTGACAAGCTCCTACAATGAGCAGTTCTTC.

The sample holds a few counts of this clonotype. CDR3 DNA: TGCGCCAGCAGTCAATCCGGACAGGGCATACCACCAGGGTACGAGCAGTACTTC. Residues: CASSQSGQGIPPGYEQYF. The chain carries TRBV23-1 and TRBJ2-5; 8 bases fit TRBD1. Gene TRBJ2-7 matches the end of the DNA better, so the J call may be wrong. TRBV23-1 is labeled an ORF, and its function is uncertain. This CDR3 has 18 amino acids.

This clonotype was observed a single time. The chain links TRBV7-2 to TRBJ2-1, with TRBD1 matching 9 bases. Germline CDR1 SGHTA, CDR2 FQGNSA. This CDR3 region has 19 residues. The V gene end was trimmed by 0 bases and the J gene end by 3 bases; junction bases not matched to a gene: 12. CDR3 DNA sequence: TGTGCCAGCAGCTTAGCGTTCGTAGTACGACAGGGGGACTACAATGAGCAGTTCTTC. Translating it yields CASSLAFVVRQGDYNEQFF.